This TCR beta chain originates from a study of cytomegalovirus exposure and HLA in healthy donors. Findings and limits, study-wide: A later analysis reportedly found fewer N-insertions in an Asian-associated ancestry cluster than the roughly 680-donor mean. Reports state that TCR beta sequences accurately predicted most subjects' HLA-A and HLA-B alleles. A later analysis found common viral pathogens apparently linked to several of the most significant clusters. There were about 160 TCR beta chains listed as cytomegalovirus-associated.

The PCR made use of 60 Vbeta and 13 Jbeta primers. Sequencing was performed with immunoSEQ multiplex PCR; in TCRdb, only in-frame clones are kept and a portion is missing. Seen here are about 160,000 clones, 60% to 85% observed once, and the top ten hold approximately 3%. CDR1 and CDR2 from the germline V gene are SGHNT and YYREEE (reference sequence). This CDR3 has 15 amino acids. The V segment lost 5 bases and the J segment 5 bases; nucleotides outside the gene matches: 10. Of note for this clone: The antigen is not known.

J is TRBJ2-5 and V is TRBV5-4; TRBD2 agrees at 9 bases. This TCR was sampled from a woman between 50 and 59 years old in good health and CMV-seropositive. Material for sequencing was PBMCs. The DNA for the CDR3 is TGTGCCAGCAGTTCCCCTAGCGGGGAAGGGGAGACCCAGTACTTC. Translation: CASSSPSGEGETQYF.